This TCR beta chain was profiled in a study of early T cells in non-severe SARS-CoV-2 infection. Study at large: Chains were not paired, and sequencing was done on bulk RNA from unsorted whole blood.

Note on this clonotype: No antigen is known for it.

The V gene lost 3 bases and the J gene lost 2 bases, with 15 bases spanning the gap. The CDR3 totals 16 residues. The germline V gene has CDR1 LNHDA and CDR2 SQIVND (reference sequence). Individually, cDNA molecules had unique molecular identifiers attached to them. MiXCR was run by TCRdb on the 5' RACE reads, yielding one entry per CDR3 protein. The sample lists around 28,000 distinct CDR3 sequences; approximately 5.9% were seen once. Findings of the study overall: VDJdb matching skewed toward anti-spike CD8 responses, missing private and CD4 specificities.

The chain uses TRBV19 and TRBJ2-3; D is perhaps TRBD1 (6 bases). Sequenced: whole blood. This TCR was recovered from an adult who was a healthcare worker with PCR-confirmed SARS-CoV-2 infection or an uninfected control (not recorded which). The chain's CDR3 is CASSMLDRSYTDTQYF. Written as DNA, the CDR3 is TGTGCCAGTAGTATGTTGGACAGATCATACACAGATACGCAGTATTTT.